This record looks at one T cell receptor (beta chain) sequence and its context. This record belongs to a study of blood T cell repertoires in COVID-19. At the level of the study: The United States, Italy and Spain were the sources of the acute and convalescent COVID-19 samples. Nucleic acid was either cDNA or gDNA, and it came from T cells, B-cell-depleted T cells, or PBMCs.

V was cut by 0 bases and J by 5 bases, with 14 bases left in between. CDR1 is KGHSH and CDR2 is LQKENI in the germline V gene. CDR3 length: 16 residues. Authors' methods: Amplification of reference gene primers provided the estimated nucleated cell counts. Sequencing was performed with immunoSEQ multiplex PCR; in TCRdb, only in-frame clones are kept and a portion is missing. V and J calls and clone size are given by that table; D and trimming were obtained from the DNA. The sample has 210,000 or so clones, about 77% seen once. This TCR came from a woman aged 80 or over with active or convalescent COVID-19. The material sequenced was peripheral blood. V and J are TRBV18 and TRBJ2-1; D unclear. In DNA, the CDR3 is TGTGCCAGCTCACCACCTAGCAACGGCATAGACAATGAGCAGTTCTTC. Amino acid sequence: CASSPPSNGIDNEQFF.